Listed below are T cell receptor beta chains from one sample, sequenced in a study of blood T cell repertoires in COVID-19. Method: immunoSEQ multiplex PCR; TCRdb's copy keeps in-frame clones and lacks some. The data contain roughly 120,000 clones, about 88% of them singletons. Material: peripheral blood. Every receptor here comes from an older woman who had recovered from COVID-19. The CDR3 runs from the conserved cysteine through the conserved F or W. Each record gives: clone size, V gene, J gene, D gene, CDR3 protein, CDR3 DNA. The D gene is left open where the match is weak. Expanded clones are given a class, and other clones once, few, many or no size at all.

NA	TRBV9	TRBJ2-2	NA	CASSVFGGELFF	TGTGCCAGCAGCGTATTCGGCGGGGAGCTGTTTTTT
NA	TRBV2	TRBJ2-7	TRBD1	CASRGTGGGKQYF	TGTGCCAGCAGGGGGACAGGGGGCGGAAAGCAGTACTTC
NA	TRBV5-1	TRBJ2-2	NA	CASSYTPGEGAGELFF	TGCGCCAGCAGCTACACTCCAGGGGAGGGGGCCGGGGAGCTGTTTTTT
NA	TRBV7-3	TRBJ2-3	NA	CASSLISSTDTQYF	TGTGCCAGCAGCCTAATTTCTAGCACAGATACGCAGTATTTT
NA	TRBV29-1	TRBJ1-2	TRBD1	CSVGQGGGYTF	TGCAGCGTTGGACAGGGGGGCGGCTACACCTTC
once	TRBV24-1	TRBJ1-1	NA	CATSDSRQTNTEAFF	TGTGCCACCAGTGATTCGCGGCAGACGAACACTGAAGCTTTCTTT
NA	TRBV7-9	TRBJ1-5	NA	CASSQGSGHQPQHF	TGTGCCAGCAGCCAAGGGAGTGGCCATCAGCCCCAGCATTTT
NA	TRBV9	TRBJ2-1	TRBD2	CASSATSGSGEQFF	TGTGCCAGCAGCGCTACTAGCGGGAGCGGTGAGCAGTTCTTC
few	TRBV5-4	TRBJ2-7	NA	CASSSPTITYEQYF	TGTGCCAGCAGCTCGCCGACTATCACCTACGAGCAGTACTTC
many	TRBV28	TRBJ2-2	NA	CASSPGLTTGELFF	TGTGCCAGCAGCCCGGGACTTACCACCGGGGAGCTGTTTTTT
NA	TRBV5-1	TRBJ1-2	TRBD1	CASSITGTGGGGYTF	TGCGCCAGCAGTATTACCGGGACAGGGGGCGGTGGCTACACCTTC
NA	TRBV6-5	TRBJ1-1	NA	CASSPSKGSEAFF	TGTGCCAGCAGTCCCTCAAAGGGGTCTGAAGCTTTCTTT
once	TRBV4-3	TRBJ1-6	NA	CASSSGTNNSPLHF	TGCGCCAGCAGCTCCGGGACTAATAATTCACCCCTCCACTTT
NA	TRBV28	TRBJ2-3	NA	CASSDRDWYTDTQYF	TGTGCCAGCAGTGACCGGGACTGGTACACAGATACGCAGTATTTT
NA	TRBV9	TRBJ2-1	NA	CASSASDSVEQFF	TGTGCCAGCAGTGCCTCGGACAGTGTTGAGCAGTTCTTC
NA	TRBV6-5	TRBJ1-2	TRBD1	CASSLGGQGSGGYTF	TGTGCCAGCAGCCTCGGCGGACAGGGCAGTGGTGGCTACACCTTC
NA	TRBV5-4	TRBJ1-2	TRBD1	CASSLPGGVGGYTF	TGTGCCAGCAGCCTCCCAGGGGGCGTTGGTGGCTACACCTTC
NA	TRBV5-1	TRBJ2-2	NA	CASSLERTVNTGELFF	TGCGCCAGCAGCTTGGAACGGACTGTGAACACCGGGGAGCTGTTTTTT
NA	TRBV4-2	TRBJ2-1	TRBD2	CASSPSTSGSHEQFF	TGTGCCAGCAGCCCGTCGACTAGCGGGAGCCACGAGCAGTTCTTC
once	TRBV28	TRBJ2-1	TRBD1	CASRPEGARSYNEQFF	TGTGCCAGCAGGCCCGAGGGGGCGCGCTCCTACAATGAGCAGTTCTTC
few	TRBV19	TRBJ2-5	NA	CASQAEETQYF	TGTGCCAGTCAAGCGGAAGAGACCCAGTACTTC
NA	TRBV20-1	TRBJ2-7	NA	CSAFDRYEQYF	TGCAGTGCTTTCGACAGGTACGAGCAGTACTTC
few	TRBV20-1	TRBJ2-7	NA	CSAPRVYEQYF	TGCAGTGCCCCCCGCGTTTACGAGCAGTACTTC
NA	TRBV11-2	TRBJ2-4	TRBD2	CASSLGRHGLADIQYF	TGTGCCAGCAGCTTAGGCCGACATGGACTAGCGGACATTCAGTACTTC
NA	TRBV27	TRBJ1-2	NA	CASSQQGVYGYTF	TGTGCCAGCAGCCAACAGGGTGTCTATGGCTACACCTTC
few	TRBV4-1	TRBJ2-5	TRBD2	CASSQGLAGSPETQYF	TGCGCCAGCAGCCAAGGACTAGCGGGGTCCCCAGAGACCCAGTACTTC
NA	TRBV6-4	TRBJ1-2	TRBD1	CASSPTGQGYGYTF	TGTGCCAGCAGTCCCACTGGACAGGGTTATGGCTACACCTTC
NA	TRBV5-5	TRBJ2-3	NA	CASSLGQDTQYF	TGTGCCAGCAGCTTGGGGCAGGATACGCAGTATTTT
NA	TRBV5-4	TRBJ2-2	NA	CASSQDTANTGELFF	TGTGCCAGCAGCCAGGACACTGCGAACACCGGGGAGCTGTTTTTT
once	TRBV7-2	TRBJ2-7	TRBD2	CASSPWTSGMGEQYF	TGTGCCAGCAGCCCATGGACTAGCGGGATGGGCGAGCAGTACTTC
NA	TRBV6-5	TRBJ1-2	NA	CASSYTRYEGYTF	TGTGCCAGCAGTTACACGCGCTATGAAGGCTACACCTTC
NA	TRBV2	TRBJ2-2	TRBD2	CASSPERGVRTGELFF	TGTGCCAGCAGTCCTGAGCGGGGTGTACGTACCGGGGAGCTGTTTTTT
medium-sized	TRBV2	TRBJ2-2	TRBD2	CASSAPGLAVNTGELFF	TGTGCCAGCAGTGCCCCTGGACTAGCGGTTAACACCGGGGAGCTGTTTTTT
NA	TRBV7-9	TRBJ2-7	TRBD1	CASSSAPGTGGSYEQYF	TGTGCCAGCAGCTCAGCCCCCGGGACAGGGGGTTCCTACGAGCAGTACTTC
NA	TRBV14	TRBJ2-6	TRBD1	CASSQAPDRAGANVLTF	TGTGCCAGCAGCCAAGCTCCGGACAGGGCTGGGGCCAACGTCCTGACTTTC
once	TRBV28	TRBJ2-7	TRBD2	CASSYSQGLAGDEQYF	TGTGCCAGCAGTTACTCTCAGGGACTAGCGGGAGACGAGCAGTACTTC
once	TRBV6-6	TRBJ1-3	NA	CASSYGLNSGNTIYF	TGTGCCAGCAGTTACGGCCTGAACTCTGGAAACACCATATATTTT
NA	TRBV19	TRBJ1-2	TRBD1	CASRDSRLSRPLYGYTF	TGTGCCAGTCGGGACAGTAGACTCTCGCGCCCCCTCTATGGCTACACCTTC